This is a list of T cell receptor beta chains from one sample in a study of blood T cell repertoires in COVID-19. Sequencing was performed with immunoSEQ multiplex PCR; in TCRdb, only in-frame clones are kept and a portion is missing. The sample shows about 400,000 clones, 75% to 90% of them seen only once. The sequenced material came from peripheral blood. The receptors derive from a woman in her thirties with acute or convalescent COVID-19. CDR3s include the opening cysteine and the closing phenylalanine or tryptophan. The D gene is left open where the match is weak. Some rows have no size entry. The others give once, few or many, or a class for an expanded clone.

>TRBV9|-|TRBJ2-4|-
CASSATGMGAKNIQYF
TGTGCCAGCAGCGCTACAGGGATGGGAGCCAAAAACATTCAGTACTTC
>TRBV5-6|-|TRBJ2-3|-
CASSLSGRYASQYF
TGTGCCAGCAGCTTGTCAGGGCGCTACGCGTCGCAGTATTTT
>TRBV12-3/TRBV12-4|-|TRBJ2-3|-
CASSLNRVDTQYF
TGTGCCAGCAGTTTAAACAGGGTGGATACGCAGTATTTT
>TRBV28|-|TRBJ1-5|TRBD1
CAGSHLTGGSEPQHF
TGTGCCGGGTCCCACTTGACAGGGGGCTCGGAGCCCCAGCATTTT
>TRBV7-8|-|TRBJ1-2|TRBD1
CASSALQGGYTF
TGTGCCAGCAGCGCGTTACAGGGGGGCTACACCTTC
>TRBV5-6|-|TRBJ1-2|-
CASSLKGGRMWGYTF
TGTGCCAGCAGCTTGAAGGGCGGGCGGATGTGGGGCTACACCTTC
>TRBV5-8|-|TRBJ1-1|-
CASMPEWTEAFF
TGTGCCAGCATGCCTGAGTGGACTGAAGCTTTCTTT
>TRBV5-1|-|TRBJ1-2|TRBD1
CASSRDRGDRVHGYTF
TGCGCCAGCAGCAGGGACAGGGGGGACCGGGTACATGGCTACACCTTC
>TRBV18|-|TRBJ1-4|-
CASSPKLVSQGINEKLFF
TGTGCCAGCTCACCAAAACTGGTTTCACAGGGAATAAATGAAAAACTGTTTTTT
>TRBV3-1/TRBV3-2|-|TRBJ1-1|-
CASSRGETEAFF
TGTGCCAGCAGCCGAGGAGAAACTGAAGCTTTCTTT
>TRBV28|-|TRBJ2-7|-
CASGGPLSYEQYF
TGTGCCTCCGGGGGGCCTCTATCCTACGAGCAGTACTTC
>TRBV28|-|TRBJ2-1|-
CASSLVRDIWFF
TGTGCCAGCAGTTTAGTACGGGACATTTGGTTCTTC
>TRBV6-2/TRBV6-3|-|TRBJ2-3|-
CASSPGLYTDTQYF
TGTGCCAGCAGTCCCGGACTCTACACAGATACGCAGTATTTT
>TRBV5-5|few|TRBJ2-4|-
CASSLGDSLAKNIQYF
TGTGCCAGCAGCTTGGGAGACAGCTTAGCCAAAAACATTCAGTACTTC
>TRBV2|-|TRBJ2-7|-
CASSEQLEPYEQYF
TGTGCCAGCAGTGAACAACTAGAACCCTACGAGCAGTACTTC
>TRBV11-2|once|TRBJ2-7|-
CASSETGYEQYF
TGTGCCAGCAGCGAAACGGGCTACGAGCAGTACTTC
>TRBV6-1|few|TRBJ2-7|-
CASSDRSSYEQYF
TGTGCCAGCAGTGATAGGAGCTCCTACGAGCAGTACTTC
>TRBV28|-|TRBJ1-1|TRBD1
CASSSRTGAGTEAFF
TGTGCCAGCAGTTCCCGGACAGGGGCCGGGACTGAAGCTTTCTTT
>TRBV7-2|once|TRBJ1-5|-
CASSLWSGQPQHF
TGTGCCAGCAGCTTATGGAGCGGCCAGCCCCAGCATTTT
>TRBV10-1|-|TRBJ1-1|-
CASSWTSGAEAFF
TGCGCCAGCAGTTGGACCTCCGGGGCTGAAGCTTTCTTT
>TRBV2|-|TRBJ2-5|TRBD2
CASSATSGGAVTQYF
TGTGCCAGCAGTGCAACTAGCGGGGGGGCAGTGACCCAGTACTTC
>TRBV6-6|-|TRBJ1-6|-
CASSYLGGPGSPLHF
TGTGCCAGCAGTTACTTGGGGGGACCAGGTTCACCCCTCCACTTT
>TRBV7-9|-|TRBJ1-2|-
CASSLAGSRAYGYTF
TGTGCCAGCAGCTTGGCGGGCAGCCGGGCCTATGGCTACACCTTC
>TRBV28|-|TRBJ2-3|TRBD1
CATQSGGGVNTQYF
TGTGCCACCCAGTCAGGGGGCGGTGTAAATACGCAGTATTTT
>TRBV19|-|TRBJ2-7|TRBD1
CASKGQLTYEQYF
TGTGCCAGTAAGGGACAGCTGACCTACGAGCAGTACTTC
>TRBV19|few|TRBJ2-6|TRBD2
CASTSGGDGSGANVLTF
TGTGCCAGTACCTCTGGGGGGGACGGGTCCGGGGCCAACGTCCTGACTTTC
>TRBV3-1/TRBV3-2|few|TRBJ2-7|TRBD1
CASSHLGQSSSYEQYF
TGTGCCAGCAGCCATCTGGGACAGAGTAGCTCCTACGAGCAGTACTTC
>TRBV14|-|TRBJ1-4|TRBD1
CASSQEYRGATNEKLFF
TGTGCCAGCAGCCAAGAGTACAGGGGAGCAACTAATGAAAAACTGTTTTTT
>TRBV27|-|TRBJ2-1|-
CASKPGGTYNEQFF
TGTGCCAGCAAGCCCGGGGGAACCTACAATGAGCAGTTCTTC
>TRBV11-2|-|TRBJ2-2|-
CASSLDQIVRTVNTGELFF
TGTGCCAGCAGCTTAGATCAGATCGTCCGGACAGTTAACACCGGGGAGCTGTTTTTT
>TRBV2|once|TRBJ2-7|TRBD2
CASSEPGGGSEQYF
TGTGCCAGCAGTGAACCGGGAGGGGGGAGCGAGCAGTACTTC
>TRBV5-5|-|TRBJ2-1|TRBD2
CASSLRTSGLGGQFF
TGTGCCAGCAGCTTAAGGACTAGCGGCCTCGGTGGGCAGTTCTTC
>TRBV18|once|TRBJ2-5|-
CASSPDTSLRRGIQETQYF
TGTGCCAGCTCACCAGATACCTCCCTCCGCCGGGGTATTCAAGAGACCCAGTACTTC
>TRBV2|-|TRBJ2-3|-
CASTTEVGADTQYF
TGTGCCAGCACAACCGAGGTCGGTGCAGATACGCAGTATTTT
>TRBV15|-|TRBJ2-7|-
CATSRGSEADEQYF
TGTGCCACCAGCAGAGGTAGTGAGGCTGACGAGCAGTACTTC
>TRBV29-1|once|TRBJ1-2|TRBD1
CSVAGQDLGYTF
TGCAGCGTTGCCGGACAGGATCTCGGCTACACCTTC
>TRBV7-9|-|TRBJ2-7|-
CASSTGQYEQYF
TGTGCCAGCAGCACAGGACAGTACGAGCAGTACTTC
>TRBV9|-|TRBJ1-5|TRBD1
CASSVGTGGNQPQHF
TGTGCCAGCAGCGTAGGGACAGGGGGGAATCAGCCCCAGCATTTT
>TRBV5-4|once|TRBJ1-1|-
CASSRYTGTEAFF
TGTGCCAGCAGCCGATACACGGGAACTGAAGCTTTCTTT